This is a list of T cell receptor beta chains from one sample in a study of shared clonotypes between healthy human individuals. Some clones are missing from TCRdb's copy, which holds only in-frame ones; the method was immunoSEQ multiplex PCR. The sample lists some 2.1 million clones, roughly 95% occurring once. Source material: naive CD4+ T cells sorted from blood. The receptor set was obtained from a man younger than 35 in good health. Each CDR3 is given with its conserved first and last residue. A D gene is named only where the DNA matches it firmly. The size field is filled for only some rows; it gives once, few, many or a size class.

TRBD2	TRBV4-1	TRBJ2-1	NA	TGCGCCAGCAGCCAAGAGGAGGGCGGGAGGAGTGAGCAGTTCTTC	CASSQEEGGRSEQFF
NA	TRBV27	TRBJ1-4	NA	TGTGCCAGCAGGACAGTGGGTGAAAAACTGTTTTTT	CASRTVGEKLFF
TRBD1	TRBV27	TRBJ2-7	NA	TGTGCCAGCAGTTGGGGCCCGGGACAGGTCTACGAGCAGTACTTC	CASSWGPGQVYEQYF
NA	TRBV4-1	TRBJ2-7	NA	TGCGCCAGCAGCCAAGTTGGCGGGGCCTCCTACGAGCAGTACTTC	CASSQVGGASYEQYF
NA	TRBV5-5	TRBJ1-3	NA	TGTGCCAGCAGTTCTGACGGAAGCTCTGGAAACACCATATATTTT	CASSSDGSSGNTIYF
TRBD1	TRBV7-9	TRBJ1-6	NA	TGTGCCAGCAGCCTAGGGGGCGCAGGTAATTCACCCCTCCACTTT	CASSLGGAGNSPLHF
NA	TRBV7-9	TRBJ2-1	NA	TGTGCCAGCAGCTCCGCAGGGGCGCGGTCCTACAATGAGCAGTTCTTC	CASSSAGARSYNEQFF
NA	TRBV6-1	TRBJ1-2	NA	TGTGCCAGCAGTGAAGTACTCCGAACGAGTGGCTACACCTTC	CASSEVLRTSGYTF
TRBD2	TRBV5-1	TRBJ2-2	NA	TGCGCCAGCAGACAACGACTAGCGGCCGGGGAGCTGTTTTTT	CASRQRLAAGELFF
NA	TRBV11-2	TRBJ2-1	NA	TGTGCCAGCACGCATTACAATGAGCAGTTCTTC	CASTHYNEQFF
TRBD2	TRBV11-2	TRBJ2-7	NA	TGTGCCAGCAGCTTGGGACTATCCCGCTCCTACGAGCAGTACTTC	CASSLGLSRSYEQYF
NA	TRBV2	TRBJ2-7	NA	TGTGCCAGCCTTTTCCGGGGGAGCTCCTACGAGCAGTACTTC	CASLFRGSSYEQYF
NA	TRBV15	TRBJ2-3	NA	TGTGCCACCAGCATCACTAAGCAGGGAGCAGATACGCAGTATTTT	CATSITKQGADTQYF
TRBD1	TRBV4-1	TRBJ2-5	NA	TGCGCCAGCAGCCAAGGACAGGGGGGAGAGACCCAGTACTTC	CASSQGQGGETQYF
NA	TRBV28	TRBJ1-5	NA	TGTGCCAGCAGTTTGAGGCGTGCCAGCAATCAGCCCCAGCATTTT	CASSLRRASNQPQHF
TRBD1	TRBV29-1	TRBJ1-2	NA	TGCAGCGTTGAAGTCCCGGACAGGGTCTATGGCTACACCTTC	CSVEVPDRVYGYTF
NA	TRBV30	TRBJ1-3	NA	TGTGCCTGGAGCCCAGGGACTGGAAACACCATATATTTT	CAWSPGTGNTIYF
NA	TRBV7-2	TRBJ2-1	NA	TGTGCCAGCAGCTTTGCATCAGGTACGCCCGGTGAGCAGTTCTTC	CASSFASGTPGEQFF
TRBD1	TRBV30	TRBJ1-5	NA	TGTGCCTGCGAAAAGACAGGGGGCAGCTCGCAGCCCCAGCATTTT	CACEKTGGSSQPQHF
TRBD1	TRBV18	TRBJ1-1	NA	TGTGCCAGCTCAAGAGCAGGGGGCGCGAACACTGAAGCTTTCTTT	CASSRAGGANTEAFF
TRBD1	TRBV14	TRBJ1-1	NA	TGTGCCAGCAGTCGCGACAGGGACGCTGAAGCTTTCTTT	CASSRDRDAEAFF
NA	TRBV30	TRBJ2-6	NA	TGTGCCCGCAGGGATGAAGGCTCTGGGGCCAACGTCCTGACTTTC	CARRDEGSGANVLTF
NA	TRBV30	TRBJ1-6	NA	TGTGCCTGGAGACAGACCGATTCACCCCTCCACTTT	CAWRQTDSPLHF
NA	TRBV10-3	TRBJ2-3	NA	TGTGCCATCAGTGGTACCGTCACAGATACGCAGTATTTT	CAISGTVTDTQYF
TRBD1	TRBV2	TRBJ2-7	NA	TGTGCCAGCAGGTCAACAGGGGTCTACGAGCAGTACTTC	CASRSTGVYEQYF
TRBD2	TRBV11-2	TRBJ2-3	NA	TGTGCCAGCAGCACCACCGGACTAGCCCGCACAGATACGCAGTATTTT	CASSTTGLARTDTQYF
NA	TRBV20-1	TRBJ2-5	NA	TGCAGTGGCATCCAAGAGACCCAGTACTTC	CSGIQETQYF
NA	TRBV28	TRBJ1-6	NA	TGTGCCAGCACCCGGGGGGACGTAGTTCCTCCCCTCCACTTT	CASTRGDVVPPLHF
NA	TRBV10-3	TRBJ2-3	NA	TGTGCCACCTTGGCCGGGAGTAGCACAGATACGCAGTATTTT	CATLAGSSTDTQYF
NA	TRBV19	TRBJ1-1	NA	TGTGCCAGTACAAGGGAGACCTCCTCTGAAGCTTTCTTT	CASTRETSSEAFF
TRBD1	TRBV27	TRBJ1-1	NA	TGTGCCAGCAGTTTTGGGCAGGGGGCGCGGACTGAAGCTTTCTTT	CASSFGQGARTEAFF
NA	TRBV15	TRBJ2-7	NA	TGTGCCACCAGCAGAGAGGGCGGAGCCTACGAGCAGTACTTC	CATSREGGAYEQYF
NA	TRBV30	TRBJ2-2	NA	TGTGCCTGGAGTACCTCCGGGGAGCTGTTTTTT	CAWSTSGELFF
TRBD2	TRBV7-8	TRBJ2-1	NA	TGTGCCAGCAGCCAATCGTCCGGACTAGCCTCCTACAATGAGCAGTTCTTC	CASSQSSGLASYNEQFF
NA	TRBV5-1	TRBJ2-2	NA	TGCGCCAGCAGCTCACAGGACACCGGGGAGCTGTTTTTT	CASSSQDTGELFF
NA	TRBV6-6	TRBJ1-2	once	TGTGCCAGCAGCCGCGTGAGGGCGGGAAATGGCTACACCTTC	CASSRVRAGNGYTF
NA	TRBV6-6	TRBJ2-7	NA	TGTGCCAGCAGTTACTCGCGGGACAGCCCCTACGAGCAGTACTTC	CASSYSRDSPYEQYF
NA	TRBV9	TRBJ2-5	NA	TGTGCCAGCAGCGTAGGATCAGGGAAAGAGACCCAGTACTTC	CASSVGSGKETQYF
TRBD2	TRBV10-3	TRBJ2-7	NA	TGTGCCATCAGTGCCGGACTAGCGGGTTCCTACGAGCAGTACTTC	CAISAGLAGSYEQYF
NA	TRBV10-3	TRBJ1-6	many	TGTGCCATCAGTGAGTGGACCAAAAGCTCCTATAATTCACCCCTCCACTTT	CAISEWTKSSYNSPLHF
TRBD2	TRBV11-3	TRBJ2-2	NA	TGTGCCAGCAGCGGATCGAGCGGGAAAAACACCGGGGAGCTGTTTTTT	CASSGSSGKNTGELFF
NA	TRBV18	TRBJ2-7	NA	TGTGCCAGCTCACCCGTTACGGACTACGAGCAGTACTTC	CASSPVTDYEQYF
TRBD1	TRBV7-9	TRBJ1-3	NA	TGTGCCAGCAGCCAGGGACAGGGAAACACCATATATTTT	CASSQGQGNTIYF
NA	TRBV7-6	TRBJ2-5	NA	TGTGCCAGCAGCTTAACCTCCCCGGCGGGGGCCTCAGGGACCCAGTACTTC	CASSLTSPAGASGTQYF
NA	TRBV6-6	TRBJ2-5	NA	TGTGCCAGCAGGGCGGACACCACAGGTGATCGGGGGACCCAGTACTTC	CASRADTTGDRGTQYF
NA	TRBV18	TRBJ1-5	NA	TGTGCCAGCTCACCGGGGCCATATAGCAATCAGCCCCAGCATTTT	CASSPGPYSNQPQHF
NA	TRBV7-2	TRBJ2-3	NA	TGTGCCAGCAGCCCACCCCCGGGCACAGATACGCAGTATTTT	CASSPPPGTDTQYF
NA	TRBV7-6	TRBJ1-6	NA	TGTGCCAGCAGCTCGTCCGGGACAAGCTATAATTCACCCCTCCACTTT	CASSSSGTSYNSPLHF
NA	TRBV9	TRBJ2-7	once	TGTGCCAGCAGCGTAGGTGGCGTTCCCTACGAGCAGTACTTC	CASSVGGVPYEQYF
TRBD1	TRBV19	TRBJ1-4	NA	TGTGCCAGTAGTATGGGCAGGGGGCGAGAAAAACTGTTTTTT	CASSMGRGREKLFF
TRBD1	TRBV6-1	TRBJ1-5	NA	TGTGCCAGCAGTGCTCCGGGACAGGGGCGCAATCAGCCCCAGCATTTT	CASSAPGQGRNQPQHF
TRBD2	TRBV2	TRBJ2-7	NA	TGTGCTTGCCGGGAGGCCTACGAGCAGTACTTC	CACREAYEQYF
TRBD1	TRBV7-9	TRBJ1-6	NA	TGTGCCAGCAGCCCCGGACAGGGTGGATCACCCCTCCACTTT	CASSPGQGGSPLHF
NA	TRBV2	TRBJ2-1	NA	TGTGCCAGCAGGGGCGGGGGCCCGGATGAGCAGTTCTTC	CASRGGGPDEQFF
TRBD2	TRBV6-6	TRBJ2-7	NA	TGTGCCAGCAGCAAGACTAGCGGGAACTACGAGCAGTACTTC	CASSKTSGNYEQYF
TRBD1	TRBV27	TRBJ2-7	NA	TGTGCCAGCAGTCTCCAGGGGGCCTACGAGCAGTACTTC	CASSLQGAYEQYF
TRBD1	TRBV30	TRBJ2-2	NA	TGTGCCAACCGACCCGGACAGGGGGTCGGGGAGCTGTTTTTT	CANRPGQGVGELFF
TRBD1	TRBV5-1	TRBJ2-5	NA	TGCGCCAGCAGCAATCCGGGACAGATCCAAGAGACCCAGTACTTC	CASSNPGQIQETQYF
TRBD2	TRBV29-1	TRBJ2-1	NA	TGCAGCGTTGCTTCGGGAGGAAACAATGAGCAGTTCTTC	CSVASGGNNEQFF
TRBD2	TRBV14	TRBJ2-3	NA	TGTGCCAGCAGCCAAGAAAAGCGGGGAGCCAATTACCTTAGCACAGATACGCAGTATTTT	CASSQEKRGANYLSTDTQYF